This T cell receptor (beta chain) comes out of a study of shared clonotypes between healthy human individuals (dated by TCRdb to the early 2020s). At the level of the whole study: A couple of women and three men aged 18 to 49 years were included in the cohort. Libraries were prepared and TCR repertoires were sequenced by different laboratories using diverse techniques, in order to increase sequencing depth and limit assay-specific biases. Blood TCR repertoires of about 5 healthy adults were deeply sequenced to estimate repertoire size and the extent of clonotype sharing between individuals. Between about 0.94 and 8.9 billion PBMCs per donor were obtained by leukapheresis. Per donor, three plates each were used for CD4 naive and CD4 memory, two for CD8 naive, and one for CD8 memory.

The donors were healthy, HIV-negative adults who had no recently reported acute infections or vaccinations. Only Caucasian adults living in Nashville, Tennessee, USA were represented among the donors. CD4+ T cells were enriched by magnetic negative selection, after which naive cells were positively selected on CD45RA and the negative fraction was taken as the memory subset. After blood collection by leukapheresis, PBMCs were isolated using Ficoll-Histopaque density gradient centrifugation and then cryopreserved in the vapor phase of liquid nitrogen. Purity and quantity of every magnetically sorted T cell population were checked by analytical flow cytometry. Each sorted fraction had its genomic DNA isolated and then quantified by UV absorbance on a Nanodrop 2000c. The CDR3 holds 14 amino acids from the cysteine to the phenylalanine. Only the CDR3 DNA stays, 42 bases, in frame from base 1. The germline V and J ends show losses of 2 bases and 7 bases respectively, and no gene match explains 6 bases of the junction. Based on the germline V gene, the CDR1 and CDR2 sequences are SGHRS and YFSETQ.

Using the deep immunoSEQ assay, TCR CDR3 regions were amplified from genomic DNA by multiplex PCR. Extracted genomic DNA from each cell subset was distributed evenly across all wells of several immunoSEQ 96-well plates, and each plate was treated as a replicate. For sorted subsets, approximately 210 ng of genomic DNA, equivalent to 30,000 or so T cell genomes, went into each replicate PCR. Purified libraries were quantified with a Qubit 3.0 fluorometer, sized on a Bioanalyzer 2100, and re-quantified with the KAPA Library Quantification kit. Every immunoSEQ 96-well plate was sequenced on a dedicated single-read 150-cycle Illumina NextSeq 550 flow cell. As for how the authors treated the data: Because only junctional sequences without quality scores were contained in the immunoSEQ output, filtering matching that applied to full-length reads could not be performed. To assign V/J genes and CDR3, sequences were annotated using PyIR, a Python wrapper for IgBLAST v1.9, with IMGT germline references. Reads with weak V/J assignments (E-value above 1e-6), missing CDR3, stop codons, out-of-frame junctions, or ambiguous translated residues were removed. V3J clonotypes were defined as sequences sharing the same inferred V gene, J gene, and CDR3 amino acid sequence. To compute the percentage overlap between repertoires, the number of shared unique clonotypes was divided by the size of the smaller repertoire. Richness of each repertoire was evaluated using RTK rarefaction, the Chao1 estimator, and Recon v2.1 estimates of unobserved clonotypes. OLGA was used to compute generation probabilities for all TCRbeta clonotypes that the gDNA method yielded from a handful of donors. TCRdb carries this immuneACCESS record with in-frame sequences only. Its versions omit some clonotypes, under half of them owing to an unresolved V gene in the studies checked, with the rest unexplained. V and J calls and clone size are given by that table; D and trimming were obtained from the DNA. Across this sample there are more than 1,200,000 clones, with approximately 98.5% seen only once. The ten largest clones capture approximately 0.4% of the sample.

What the work shows at the level of the full study, not this receptor alone: Pairwise subsampling indicated that sequencing depth was expected to affect the degree of clonotype sharing among donors. Even with the large sequencing depth, rarefaction of the sorted-subset datasets indicated that sequencing was incomplete. Higher generation probabilities were observed for clonotypes shared by all four sorted-subset donors than for non-shared clonotypes. Estimated clonotype richness was generally larger for naive than for memory subsets. Sampling was limited to blood, and TCR repertoires in tissue likely differ from TCR repertoires in blood. The genetic and exposure-history diversity represented was limited by the small number of donors. About 5% of naive CD4, 3.5% of naive CD8, 2.3% of memory CD4, and about 0.4% of memory CD8 clonotypes were shared across several donors.

A word on this clone: Its antigen remains unidentified. Per-base quality was not reported, and no clone a single base away is much larger than it.

The receptor chain draws on TRBV5-1 and TRBJ2-1; 7 junctional bases match TRBD2. This receptor was taken from a man aged 25-45 years in good health. The sequencing input was naive CD4+ T cells sorted from blood. The meaning of the sample's cell subset or site label: CD45RA+ positively selected. The CDR3 in this case is CASSFFGGSNEQFF. The nucleotide sequence is given as TGCGCCAGCAGCTTTTTTGGCGGGAGTAATGAGCAGTTCTTC.